Presented here are 14 T cell receptor beta chains from one specimen sequenced in a study of cytomegalovirus exposure and HLA in healthy donors. Amplification used 60 Vbeta primers and 13 Jbeta primers. The table came from immunoSEQ multiplex PCR; TCRdb's copy has only in-frame clones and leaves some out. The table records under 200,000 clones, roughly 85% of them present only once. The sequencing input was PBMCs. These receptors were obtained from a woman aged 25 to 39 in good health and CMV-seropositive.

The rearrangement uses TRBV27 and TRBJ2-1, with TRBD2 matching over 10 bases. The CDR3 sequence is 15 residues long. V gave up 6 bases and J gave up 4 bases; unmatched junction bases: 6. Germline V gene data show CDR1 as MNHEY and CDR2 as SMNVEV (reference sequence). Written as DNA, the CDR3 is TGTGCCAGCAGAGGCCTAGCGGGAGCGTACAATGAGCAGTTCTTC. Residues: CASRGLAGAYNEQFF.

The chain carries TRBV6-6 and TRBJ1-5; a weak D match, TRBD1 (5 bases). The CDR3 totals 15 residues. Per germline, CDR1 MNHNY and CDR2 SVGAGI (reference sequence). Between the trimmed V and J ends, which lost 5 bases and 2 bases, there was a span of 13 bases. The CDR3 protein is CASSTDMSGNQPQHF. Here the CDR3 DNA reads TGTGCCAGCAGTACGGACATGTCGGGCAATCAGCCCCAGCATTTT.

This clone was seen a single time. In DNA, the CDR3 is TGTGCCAGCAGCTTAGGACTGACTAGCGGGTTTGAGACCCAGTACTTC. Its translation is CASSLGLTSGFETQYF. The chain combines TRBV7-7 with TRBJ2-5, with TRBD2 identical over 10 bases. The CDR3 loop spans 16 amino acids. V lost 1 base, J lost 5 bases, and 7 bases stayed unmatched. CDR1 is SSHAT, CDR2 FNYEAQ, per germline (reference sequence).

The rearrangement uses TRBV2 and TRBJ1-1; 10 nucleotides agree with TRBD1. The CDR3 consists of 13 residues. Germline V gives CDR1 SNHLY, CDR2 FYNNEI. V shed 7 bases, J shed 4 bases, and the junction held 3 bases outside the gene matches. The CDR3 protein is CASIRTGGTEAFF. CDR3 sequence (DNA): TGTGCCAGCATACGGACAGGGGGCACTGAAGCTTTCTTT.

V and J are TRBV4-1 and TRBJ1-1; the match to TRBD1 covers 8 bases. The trim removed 3 bases at V and 10 bases at J, leaving 7 bases unmatched. CDR3 length: 13 residues. Germline values: CDR1 MGHRA, CDR2 YSYEKL. Here the CDR3 reads CASSHLQGGRAFF. CDR3 nucleotides: TGCGCCAGCAGCCACCTACAGGGGGGAAGAGCTTTCTTT.

The chain combines TRBV5-4 with TRBJ2-1; D perhaps matches TRBD2 (5 bases). V gave up 2 bases and J gave up 0 bases, with 12 bases separating them. The CDR3 contains 16 residues. The germline gives CDR1 SGHNT, CDR2 YYREEE (reference sequence). The CDR3 reads CASSLPAGRSYNEQFF. The CDR3 DNA is TGTGCCAGCAGCTTACCGGCGGGCCGCTCCTACAATGAGCAGTTCTTC.

V gene TRBV27 combines with J gene TRBJ1-4, with D tentatively TRBD1 (6 bases). The V and J ends lost 5 bases and 2 bases respectively, with 12 bases between them. The germline V gene has CDR1 MNHEY and CDR2 SMNVEV (reference sequence). The CDR3 is made up of 15 amino acids. The CDR3 loop reads CASSPLQGTNEKLFF. DNA of the CDR3: TGTGCCAGCAGTCCGTTACAGGGCACTAATGAAAAACTGTTTTTT.

The chain links TRBV5-1 to TRBJ1-1, with 7 bases matching TRBD1. With V trimmed by 2 bases and J by 2 bases, 3 bases remained unmatched. The CDR3 contains 14 residues. Germline lookup yields CDR1 SGHRS and CDR2 YFSETQ. CDR3 residues: CASSFNRGNTEAFF. The CDR3, as DNA: TGCGCCAGCAGCTTCAACAGGGGCAACACTGAAGCTTTCTTT.

The genes are TRBV10-3 and TRBJ1-6; D is perhaps TRBD1 (6 bases). V lost 7 bases to trimming and J lost 6 bases, with 10 bases between them. Germline V CDR1 and CDR2: ENHRY, SYGVKD. The CDR3 covers 13 residues. The CDR3 DNA reads TGTGCCATCAAGGGGGAAGGTAATTCACCCCTCCACTTT. Its translation is CAIKGEGNSPLHF.

The chain uses TRBV9 and TRBJ2-7, with 8 bases that match TRBD1. The V gene's germline CDR1 is SGDLS and CDR2 YYNGEE. V was pared by 3 bases and J by 5 bases, with 13 bases of the junction left unmatched. The CDR3 has 16 amino acids. CDR3 sequence: CASSETGTGGGDEQYF. DNA of the CDR3: TGTGCCAGCAGCGAAACTGGGACAGGCGGAGGGGACGAGCAGTACTTC.

The genes are TRBV6-4 and TRBJ2-3, with TRBD1 identical over 8 bases. CDR1 is MRHNA and CDR2 is SNTAGT in the germline V gene. The CDR3 loop spans 15 amino acids. J gave up 3 bases and V 6 bases, and 8 bases lay outside the gene matches. CDR3 loop: CASREQGAKTDTQYF. The CDR3 DNA reads as TGTGCCAGCAGAGAGCAGGGGGCGAAGACAGATACGCAGTATTTT.

This clone has a handful of counts. As DNA, the CDR3 is TGTGCCAGCAGTGAAGTTTGGACTAGCGGGGGCCGTCGATTCTACAATGAGCAGTTCTTC. This gives the protein CASSEVWTSGGRRFYNEQFF. This chain joins TRBV6-1 and TRBJ2-1, with 13 bases that match TRBD2. This CDR3 spans 20 amino acids. CDR1 and CDR2 from the germline V gene are MNHNS and SASEGT. The J segment lost 3 bases and the V segment lost 1 base, leaving 12 bases of the junction unmatched.

The V and J genes are TRBV6-1 and TRBJ1-2; 8 positions match TRBD1. The germline V gene encodes CDR1 MNHNS and CDR2 SASEGT. Trimming cost V 1 base and J 8 bases; bases outside gene matches: 6. The CDR3 sequence is 14 residues long. The CDR3 nucleotides read TGTGCCAGCAGTGAAGGCCAGGGGGCAGGGGGCTACACCTTC. Encoded protein: CASSEGQGAGGYTF.

V is TRBV10-3 and J is TRBJ2-2; 9 nucleotides agree with TRBD2. In germline, CDR1 is ENHRY, CDR2 SYGVKD. CDR3 size: 15 residues. After removal of 10 bases from V and 6 bases from J, the junction contained 12 bases not matched to a gene. CDR3 amino acids: CATVPAGGPSGELFF. In nucleotides, the CDR3 is TGTGCCACGGTTCCCGCGGGGGGGCCATCCGGGGAGCTGTTTTTT.